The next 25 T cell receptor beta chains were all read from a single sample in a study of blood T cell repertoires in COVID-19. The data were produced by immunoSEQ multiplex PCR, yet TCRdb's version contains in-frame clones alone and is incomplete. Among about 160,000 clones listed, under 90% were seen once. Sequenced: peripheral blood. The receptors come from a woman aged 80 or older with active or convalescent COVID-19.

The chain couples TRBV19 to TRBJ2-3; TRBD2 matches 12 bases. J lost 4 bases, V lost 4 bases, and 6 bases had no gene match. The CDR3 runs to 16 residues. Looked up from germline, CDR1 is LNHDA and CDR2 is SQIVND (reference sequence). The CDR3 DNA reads TGTGCCAGTAGTACCCTAGCGGGAGGGGCTGCAGATACGCAGTATTTT. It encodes CASSTLAGGAADTQYF.

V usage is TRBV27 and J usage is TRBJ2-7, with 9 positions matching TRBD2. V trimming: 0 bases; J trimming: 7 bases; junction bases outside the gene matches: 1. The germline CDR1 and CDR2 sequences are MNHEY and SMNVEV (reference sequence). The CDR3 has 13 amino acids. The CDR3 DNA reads TGTGCCAGCAGTTTATCGGCGGGGGGGGAGCAGTACTTC. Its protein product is CASSLSAGGEQYF.

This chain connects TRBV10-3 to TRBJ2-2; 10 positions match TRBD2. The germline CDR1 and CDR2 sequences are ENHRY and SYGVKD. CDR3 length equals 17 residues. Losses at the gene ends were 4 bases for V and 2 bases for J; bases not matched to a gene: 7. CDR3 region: CAISAASGGTNTGELFF. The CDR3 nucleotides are TGTGCCATCAGTGCGGCTAGCGGGGGAACTAACACCGGGGAGCTGTTTTTT.

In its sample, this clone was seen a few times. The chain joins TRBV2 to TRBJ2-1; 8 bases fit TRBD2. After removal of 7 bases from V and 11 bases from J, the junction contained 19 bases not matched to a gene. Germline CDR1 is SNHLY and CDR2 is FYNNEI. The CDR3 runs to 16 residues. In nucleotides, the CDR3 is TGTGCCAGCAACAACCTTGAGCGGGAGAAAGGAATGAAGCAGTTCTTC. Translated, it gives CASNNLEREKGMKQFF. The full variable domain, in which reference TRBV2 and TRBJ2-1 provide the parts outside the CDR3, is EPEVTQTPSHQVTQMGQEVILRCVPISNHLYFYWYRQILGQKVEFLVSFYNNEISEKSEIFDDQFSVERPDGSNFTLKIRSTKLEDSAMYFCASNNLEREKGMKQFFGPGTRLTVL.

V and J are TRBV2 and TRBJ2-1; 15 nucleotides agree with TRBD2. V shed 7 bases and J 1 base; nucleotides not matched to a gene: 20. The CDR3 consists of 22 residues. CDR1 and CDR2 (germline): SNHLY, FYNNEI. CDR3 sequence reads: CASTTEGLAGGRARRSYNEQFF. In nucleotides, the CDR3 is TGTGCCAGCACTACCGAAGGACTAGCGGGAGGGAGGGCGCGGCGTTCCTACAATGAGCAGTTCTTC.

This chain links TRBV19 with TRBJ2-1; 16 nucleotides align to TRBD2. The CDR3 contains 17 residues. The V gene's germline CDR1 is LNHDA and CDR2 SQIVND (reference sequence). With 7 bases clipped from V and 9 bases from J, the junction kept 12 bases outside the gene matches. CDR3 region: CASMGAGLAGGPVEQFF. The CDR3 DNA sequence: TGTGCCAGTATGGGTGCGGGACTAGCGGGAGGGCCAGTTGAGCAGTTCTTC.

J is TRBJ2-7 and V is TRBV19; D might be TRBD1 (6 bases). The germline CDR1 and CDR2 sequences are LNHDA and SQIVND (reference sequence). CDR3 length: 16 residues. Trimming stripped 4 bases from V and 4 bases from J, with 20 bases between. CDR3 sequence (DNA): TGTGCCAGTAGTAAGGGATCTGGGGGCCGACGATACGAGCAGTACTTC. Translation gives CASSKGSGGRRYEQYF.

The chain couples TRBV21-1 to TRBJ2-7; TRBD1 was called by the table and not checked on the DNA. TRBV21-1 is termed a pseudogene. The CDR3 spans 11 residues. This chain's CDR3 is CASPGTYEQYF. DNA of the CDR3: TGTGCCAGCCCAGGTACCTACGAGCAGTACTTC.

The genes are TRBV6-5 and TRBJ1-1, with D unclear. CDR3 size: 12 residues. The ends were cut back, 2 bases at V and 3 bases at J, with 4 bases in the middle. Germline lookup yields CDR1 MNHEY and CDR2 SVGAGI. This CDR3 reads CASSYRYTEAFF. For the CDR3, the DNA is TGTGCCAGCAGTTACCGGTACACTGAAGCTTTCTTT.

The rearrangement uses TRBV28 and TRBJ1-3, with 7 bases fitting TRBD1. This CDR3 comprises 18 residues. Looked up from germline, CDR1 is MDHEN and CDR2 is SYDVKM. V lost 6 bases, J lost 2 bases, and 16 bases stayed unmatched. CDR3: CASRSTGTVIFTGNTIYF. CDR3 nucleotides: TGTGCCAGCAGATCGACCGGGACAGTGATTTTCACTGGAAACACCATATATTTT.

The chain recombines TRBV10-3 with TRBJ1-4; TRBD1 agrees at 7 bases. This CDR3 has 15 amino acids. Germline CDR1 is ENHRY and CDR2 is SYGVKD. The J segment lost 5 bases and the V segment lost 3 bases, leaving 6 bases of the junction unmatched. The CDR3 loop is CAISERGQSNEKLFF. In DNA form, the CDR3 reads TGTGCCATCAGTGAAAGGGGGCAGTCAAATGAAAAACTGTTTTTT.

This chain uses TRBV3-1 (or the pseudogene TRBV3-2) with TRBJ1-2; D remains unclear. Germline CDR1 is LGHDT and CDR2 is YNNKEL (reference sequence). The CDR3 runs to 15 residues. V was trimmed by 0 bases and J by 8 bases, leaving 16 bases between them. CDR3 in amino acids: CASSQDTTITGGYTF. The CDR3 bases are TGTGCCAGCAGCCAAGACACAACTATAACTGGGGGCTACACCTTC.

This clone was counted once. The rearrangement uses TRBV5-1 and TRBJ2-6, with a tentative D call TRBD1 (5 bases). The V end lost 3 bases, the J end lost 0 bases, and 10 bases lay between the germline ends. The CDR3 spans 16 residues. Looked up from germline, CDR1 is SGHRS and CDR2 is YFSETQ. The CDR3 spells CASSSVTVSGANVLTF. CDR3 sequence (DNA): TGCGCCAGCAGCTCCGTGACAGTCTCTGGGGCCAACGTCCTGACTTTC.

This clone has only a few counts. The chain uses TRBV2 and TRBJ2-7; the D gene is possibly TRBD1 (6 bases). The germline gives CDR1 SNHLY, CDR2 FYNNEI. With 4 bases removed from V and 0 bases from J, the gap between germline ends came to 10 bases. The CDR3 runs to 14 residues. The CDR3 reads CASSAQGTSYEQYF. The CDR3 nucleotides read TGTGCCAGCAGTGCACAGGGTACCTCCTACGAGCAGTACTTC.

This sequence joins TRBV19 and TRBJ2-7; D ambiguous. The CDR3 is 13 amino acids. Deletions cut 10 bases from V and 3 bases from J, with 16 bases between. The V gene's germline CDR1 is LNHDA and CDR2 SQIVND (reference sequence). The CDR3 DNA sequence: TGTGCCATGTCCCTTGAGAAGTGCTACGAGCAGTACTTC. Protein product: CAMSLEKCYEQYF.

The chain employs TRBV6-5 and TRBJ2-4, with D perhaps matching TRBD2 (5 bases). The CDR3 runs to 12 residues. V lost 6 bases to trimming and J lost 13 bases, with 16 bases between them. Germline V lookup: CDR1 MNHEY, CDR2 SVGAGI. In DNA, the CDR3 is TGTGCCAGCAGAGGAGGCCCCTCTGGCCAGTACTTC. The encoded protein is CASRGGPSGQYF.

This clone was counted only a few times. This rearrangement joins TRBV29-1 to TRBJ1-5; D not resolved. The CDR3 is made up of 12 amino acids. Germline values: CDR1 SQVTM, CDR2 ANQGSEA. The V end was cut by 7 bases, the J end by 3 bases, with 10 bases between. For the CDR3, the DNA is TGCAGCGCTCGGGGAGACAATCAGCCCCAGCATTTT. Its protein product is CSARGDNQPQHF.

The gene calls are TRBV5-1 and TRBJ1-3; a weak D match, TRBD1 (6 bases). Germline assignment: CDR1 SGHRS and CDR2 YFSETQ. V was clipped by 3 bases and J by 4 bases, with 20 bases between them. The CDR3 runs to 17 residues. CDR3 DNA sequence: TGCGCCAGCAGCTCTGGACAGCCTTCAAGATTCGGAAACACCATATATTTT. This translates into CASSSGQPSRFGNTIYF.

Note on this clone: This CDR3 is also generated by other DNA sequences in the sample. CDR3 coding DNA: TGTGCCAGCAGCCCCCTCGCGGGCACAGATACGCAGTATTTT. Amino acid sequence: CASSPLAGTDTQYF. V gene TRBV7-3 combines with J gene TRBJ2-3; D is ambiguous. Germline-derived CDR1 and CDR2 are SGHTA and FQGTGA. The CDR3 length is 14 residues. V lost 5 bases and J 1 base, leaving 10 bases between the germline ends.

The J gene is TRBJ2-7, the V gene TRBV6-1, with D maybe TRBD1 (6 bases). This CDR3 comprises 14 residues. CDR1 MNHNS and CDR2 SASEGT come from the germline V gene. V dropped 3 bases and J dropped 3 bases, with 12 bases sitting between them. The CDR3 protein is CASSDGQGYYEQYF. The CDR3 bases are TGTGCCAGCAGTGATGGTCAGGGGTACTACGAGCAGTACTTC.

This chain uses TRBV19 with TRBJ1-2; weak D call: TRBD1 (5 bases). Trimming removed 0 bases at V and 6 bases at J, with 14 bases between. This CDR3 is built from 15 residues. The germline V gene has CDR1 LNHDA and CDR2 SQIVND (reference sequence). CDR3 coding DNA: TGTGCCAGTAGTATAGATCACAGGACCACTAATGGCTACACCTTC. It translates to CASSIDHRTTNGYTF.

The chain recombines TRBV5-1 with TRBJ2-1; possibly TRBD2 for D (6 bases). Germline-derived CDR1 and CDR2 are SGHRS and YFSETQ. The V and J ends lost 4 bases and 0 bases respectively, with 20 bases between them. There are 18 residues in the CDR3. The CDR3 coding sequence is TGCGCCAGCAGCGTGGGCTTTTATAGCGGAAGCTCCTACAATGAGCAGTTCTTC. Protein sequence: CASSVGFYSGSSYNEQFF.

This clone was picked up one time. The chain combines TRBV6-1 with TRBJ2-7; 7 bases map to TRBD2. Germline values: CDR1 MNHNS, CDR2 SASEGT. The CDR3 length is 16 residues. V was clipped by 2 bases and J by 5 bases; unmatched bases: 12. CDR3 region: CASSEFPGAGVHEQYF. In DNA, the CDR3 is TGTGCCAGCAGTGAATTTCCCGGGGCGGGAGTACACGAGCAGTACTTC.

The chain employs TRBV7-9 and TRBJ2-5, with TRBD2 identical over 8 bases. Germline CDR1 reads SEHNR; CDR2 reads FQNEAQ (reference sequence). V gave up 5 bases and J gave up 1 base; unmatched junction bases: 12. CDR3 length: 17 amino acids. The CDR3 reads CASSPFGTSPFQETQYF. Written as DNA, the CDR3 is TGTGCCAGCAGCCCCTTTGGGACTAGTCCCTTCCAAGAGACCCAGTACTTC.

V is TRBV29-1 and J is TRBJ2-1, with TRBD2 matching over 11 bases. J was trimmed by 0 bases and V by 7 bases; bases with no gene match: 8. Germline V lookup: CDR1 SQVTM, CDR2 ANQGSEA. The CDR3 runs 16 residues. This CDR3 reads CSASGTSGYSYNEQFF. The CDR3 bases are TGCAGCGCCTCCGGGACTAGCGGATACTCCTACAATGAGCAGTTCTTC.